This record concerns one T cell receptor (beta chain) sequence. The data belong to a study of monozygotic twins with inflammatory bowel disease. Investigators extracted total RNA from whole blood and did not sort T cells. For every TCR library, around 3,700 ng of total RNA was used. Each sample's cDNA came from eight separate reactions. Each UMI, carrying a 6-nucleotide sample barcode, came from template switching. TCRdb reprocessed the 5' RACE reads and stores each CDR3 protein as one record, lacking DNA. This sample's clone table lists about 160,000 distinct CDR3 sequences. The sample comprised blood. The source is a human donor with ulcerative colitis or Crohn's disease, or a healthy co-twin of an affected twin (not recorded which).

Here the CDR3 reads CASTRTGGPDEQYF. The chain links TRBV5-6 to TRBJ2-7; TCRdb designates TRBD1, a call that cannot be tested without DNA. Germline values: CDR1 SGHDT, CDR2 YYEEEE. The CDR3 extends over 14 amino acids. Together with reference TRBV5-6 and TRBJ2-7, the CDR3 gives the full variable domain: DAGVTQSPTHLIKTRGQQVTLRCSPKSGHDTVSWYQQALGQGPQFIFQYYEEEERQRGNFPDRFSGHQFPNYSSELNVNALLLGDSALYLCASTRTGGPDEQYFGPGTRLTVT.